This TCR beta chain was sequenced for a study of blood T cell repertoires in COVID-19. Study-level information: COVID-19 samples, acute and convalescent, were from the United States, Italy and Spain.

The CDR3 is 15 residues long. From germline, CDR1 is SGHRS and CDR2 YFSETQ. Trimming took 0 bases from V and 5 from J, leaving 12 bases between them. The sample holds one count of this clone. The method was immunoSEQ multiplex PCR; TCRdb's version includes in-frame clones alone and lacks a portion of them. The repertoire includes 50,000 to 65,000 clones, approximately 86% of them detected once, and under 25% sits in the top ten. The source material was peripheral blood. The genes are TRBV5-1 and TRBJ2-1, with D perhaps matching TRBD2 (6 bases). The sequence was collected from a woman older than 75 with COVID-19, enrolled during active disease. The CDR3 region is CASSLGREVHNEQFF. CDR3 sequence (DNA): TGCGCCAGCAGCTTGGGCAGGGAGGTCCACAATGAGCAGTTCTTC.